The 14 T cell receptor beta chains in this list originate from one sample, sequenced in a study of siplizumab effects on memory and regulatory T cells. The assay was immunoSEQ multiplex PCR, and TCRdb's table has in-frame clones only and misses some. This sample has approximately 100,000 clones, with roughly 93% found just once. The sequenced material came from non-Treg CD4+ T cells sorted from blood. Source of these receptors: a human donor in good health.

This chain joins TRBV19 and TRBJ2-5, with D perhaps matching TRBD1 (5 bases). The germline CDR1 and CDR2 sequences are LNHDA and SQIVND (reference sequence). The CDR3 contains 15 residues. Trimming pared 4 bases from V and 4 bases from J, leaving 16 bases between. CDR3 sequence (DNA): TGTGCCAGTAGTAGGCAGGGCGGAGCCGCAGAGACCCAGTACTTC. Amino acid sequence: CASSRQGGAAETQYF.

This CDR3 reads CASSPAYEQYF. The DNA for the CDR3 is TGTGCCAGCAGCCCGGCCTACGAGCAGTACTTC. The J gene is TRBJ2-7, the V gene TRBV11-2, with D uncertain. Trimming pared 5 bases from V and 2 bases from J, leaving 4 bases between. Looked up from germline, CDR1 is SGHAT and CDR2 is FQNNGV. The CDR3 has 11 residues.

The chain uses TRBV6-5 and TRBJ2-1; 8 nucleotides match TRBD1. The CDR3 consists of 15 residues. CDR1 and CDR2 (germline): MNHEY, SVGAGI. The ends lost 7 bases at V and 2 bases at J; junction bases unmatched: 7. The CDR3 nucleotides read TGTGCCAGCACCAGACAGGGGAACGCCTACAATGAGCAGTTCTTC. This translates into CASTRQGNAYNEQFF.

V gene TRBV6-1 combines with J gene TRBJ1-4, with D possibly being TRBD1 (5 bases). Germline lookup yields CDR1 MNHNS and CDR2 SASEGT. Trimming removed 5 bases from V and 0 bases from J, with 10 bases in between. The CDR3 runs 15 residues. CDR3 sequence: CASSRQLATNEKLFF. The CDR3 nucleotides read TGTGCCAGCAGTAGACAGCTAGCAACTAATGAAAAACTGTTTTTT.

V gene TRBV28 combines with J gene TRBJ1-2; D gene ambiguous. CDR3 length: 16 amino acids. The V end lost 1 base, the J end lost 0 bases, and 12 bases lay between the germline ends. In germline, CDR1 is MDHEN, CDR2 SYDVKM. In DNA form, the CDR3 reads TGTGCCAGCAGTTTATTAGCCGGGTTAACTAACTATGGCTACACCTTC. Its translation: CASSLLAGLTNYGYTF.

The rearrangement links TRBV9 to TRBJ1-1, with TRBD1 identical over 8 bases. The CDR3 loop spans 14 amino acids. The J segment lost 0 bases and the V segment lost 3 bases, leaving 1 base of the junction unmatched. Germline lookup yields CDR1 SGDLS and CDR2 YYNGEE. The CDR3 reads CASSEGQVNTEAFF. Written as DNA, the CDR3 is TGTGCCAGCAGCGAGGGACAGGTGAACACTGAAGCTTTCTTT.

This chain connects TRBV6-5 to TRBJ2-5; TRBD1 matches at 9 bases. V dropped 0 bases and J dropped 5; count of bases not matched to a gene: 4. CDR1 and CDR2 (germline): MNHEY, SVGAGI. The CDR3 is 15 residues long. The CDR3, as DNA: TGTGCCAGCAGTTACTCTTGGACAGGGGTGGAGACCCAGTACTTC. Its protein is CASSYSWTGVETQYF.

The chain has TRBV28 and TRBJ2-7; the D gene could be TRBD1 or TRBD2 (5 bases each). Per germline, CDR1 MDHEN and CDR2 SYDVKM. CDR3 size: 15 residues. The V end was cut by 3 bases, the J end by 0 bases, with 12 bases between. CDR3 in DNA: TGTGCCAGCAGTTTGAGGGGTGTTTCCTCCTACGAGCAGTACTTC. Residues: CASSLRGVSSYEQYF.

This chain joins TRBV7-2 and TRBJ1-1, with 11 bases lining up with TRBD1. The junction had 7 bases not matched to a gene; V was cut back by 6 bases and J by 7 bases. The CDR3 length is 14 residues. The germline V gene encodes CDR1 SGHTA and CDR2 FQGNSA. The DNA of the CDR3 is TGTGCCAGCAGTTCAGGGACAGGGGGAGGTGAAGCTTTCTTT. Protein: CASSSGTGGGEAFF.

The V call is TRBV7-9, the J call TRBJ1-4; 8 positions agree with TRBD1. V gave up 0 bases and J gave up 13 bases; unmatched junction bases: 10. This CDR3 region has 15 residues. The germline V gene has CDR1 SEHNR and CDR2 FQNEAQ (reference sequence). The CDR3 DNA sequence: TGTGCCAGCAGCTTAGCCGGGACAGGTGGAGGAGGACTGTTTTTT. Amino acid sequence: CASSLAGTGGGGLFF. Combining the CDR3 with reference TRBV7-9 and TRBJ1-4 gives the whole variable domain DTGVSQNPRHKITKRGQNVTFRCDPISEHNRLYWYRQTLGQGPEFLTYFQNEAQLEKSRLLSDRFSAERPKGSFSTLEIQRTEQGDSAMYLCASSLAGTGGGGLFFGSGTQLSVL.

V gene TRBV6-6 combines with J gene TRBJ2-2; the D is unclear. The CDR3 spans 13 residues. Deletions cut 7 bases from V and 4 bases from J, with 10 bases between. The V gene's germline CDR1 is MNHNY and CDR2 SVGAGI (reference sequence). The CDR3 here is CASKSGSTGELFF. The CDR3 DNA sequence: TGTGCCAGCAAATCGGGTAGCACCGGGGAGCTGTTTTTT.

The chain couples TRBV21-1 to TRBJ1-1. TRBV21-1 is tagged as a pseudogene. This CDR3 is 12 amino acids long. The CDR3 region has the DNA TGTGCCAGCTATCGCCCAGTTGGGGGAGCTTTCTTT. It yields the protein CASYRPVGGAFF.

The chain carries TRBV7-9 and TRBJ1-4, with unresolved D. The germline V and J ends were trimmed by 5 bases and 3 bases, with 10 bases remaining between them. Germline V gene lookup returns CDR1 SEHNR and CDR2 FQNEAQ (reference sequence). This CDR3 is 14 amino acids long. CDR3 sequence: CASSHQGPNEKLFF. The CDR3 bases are TGTGCCAGCAGCCACCAAGGGCCTAATGAAAAACTGTTTTTT. Combining the CDR3 with reference TRBV7-9 and TRBJ1-4 gives the whole variable domain DTGVSQNPRHKITKRGQNVTFRCDPISEHNRLYWYRQTLGQGPEFLTYFQNEAQLEKSRLLSDRFSAERPKGSFSTLEIQRTEQGDSAMYLCASSHQGPNEKLFFGSGTQLSVL.

Of note for this clone: This same CDR3 is encoded by further DNA sequences in the sample. This sequence joins TRBV5-1 and TRBJ2-7, with D uncertain. In germline, CDR1 is SGHRS, CDR2 YFSETQ. The CDR3 extends over 11 amino acids. The ends were cut back, 3 bases at V and 1 base at J, with 2 bases in the middle. The chain's CDR3 is CASSSSYEQYF. The CDR3 DNA sequence: TGCGCCAGCAGCTCATCCTACGAGCAGTACTTC.